This TCR beta chain stems from a study of shared clonotypes between healthy human individuals. Assay: immunoSEQ multiplex PCR; the TCRdb copy retains only in-frame clones and omits some. The table lists nearly 600,000 clones, nearly 97% of them singletons, with less than 0.13% in the top ten. CD45RO negativity and positive selection for CCR7 defined naive CD8 cells, a population that excluded terminally differentiated effector memory CD45RA+ cells. The CDR3 consists of 14 residues. The V gene's germline CDR1 is MNHEY and CDR2 SMNVEV (reference sequence). The J segment lost 3 bases and the V segment lost 6 bases, leaving 4 bases of the junction unmatched.

The clonotype comes from a woman in her 30s in good health. The chain employs TRBV27 and TRBJ2-3; 9 bases match TRBD1. Input material: naive CD8+ T cells sorted from blood. CDR3 nucleotides: TGTGCCAGCAGGAGGGACAGGGAAACAGATACGCAGTATTTT. This gives the protein CASRRDRETDTQYF.